This TCR beta chain derives from a study of PD-L1 blockade in urothelial cancer. This sample's time point: pretreatment peripheral blood. CDR3 size: 15 residues. Germline trimming cut 2 bases from V and 12 bases from J; bases unmatched to any gene: 10. CDR1 is KGHSH, CDR2 LQKENI, per germline. TCRdb's copy holds only in-frame clones and misses some; the assay was immunoSEQ multiplex PCR. The sample shows 98,000 or so clones, 85% to 90% of them seen only once. This TCR was recovered from a man in his 60s with urothelial cancer. Sample: PBMCs, taken around atezolizumab (anti-PD-L1) treatment. This chain joins TRBV18 and TRBJ2-1; 10 bases are a match to TRBD2. CDR3 in DNA: TGTGCCAGCTCACCAACTAGCGGGGTTAAGACCGGGCAGTTCTTC. Encoded protein: CASSPTSGVKTGQFF.